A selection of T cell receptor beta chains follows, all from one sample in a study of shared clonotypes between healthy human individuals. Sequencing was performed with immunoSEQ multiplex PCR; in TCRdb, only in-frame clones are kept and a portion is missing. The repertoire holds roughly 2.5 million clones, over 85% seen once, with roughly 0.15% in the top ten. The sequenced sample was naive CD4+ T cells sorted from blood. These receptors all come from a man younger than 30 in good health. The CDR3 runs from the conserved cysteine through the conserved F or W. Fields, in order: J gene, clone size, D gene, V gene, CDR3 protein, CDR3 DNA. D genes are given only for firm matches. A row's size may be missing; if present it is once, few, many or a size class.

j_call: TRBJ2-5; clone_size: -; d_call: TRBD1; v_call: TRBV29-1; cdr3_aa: CSVQPGTGSETQYF; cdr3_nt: TGCAGCGTCCAACCCGGGACAGGGTCGGAGACCCAGTACTTC
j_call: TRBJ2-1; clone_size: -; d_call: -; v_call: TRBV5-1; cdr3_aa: CASSLAVDNEQFF; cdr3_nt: TGCGCCAGCAGCCTGGCGGTCGACAATGAGCAGTTCTTC
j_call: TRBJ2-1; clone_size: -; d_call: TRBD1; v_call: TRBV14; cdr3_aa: CASSLGTGGNYNEQFF; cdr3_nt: TGTGCCAGCAGTCTCGGGACAGGGGGCAACTACAATGAGCAGTTCTTC
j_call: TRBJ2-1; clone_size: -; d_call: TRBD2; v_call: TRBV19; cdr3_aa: CASSRLWASGSSYNEQFF; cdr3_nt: TGTGCCAGTAGTAGGTTGTGGGCTAGCGGGAGCTCCTACAATGAGCAGTTCTTC
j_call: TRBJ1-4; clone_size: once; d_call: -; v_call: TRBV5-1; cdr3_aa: CASSLDRAHNEKLFF; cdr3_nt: TGCGCCAGCAGCTTGGACCGGGCTCATAATGAAAAACTGTTTTTT
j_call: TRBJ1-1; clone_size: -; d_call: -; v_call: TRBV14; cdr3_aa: CASSKQGSAEAFF; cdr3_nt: TGTGCCAGCAGCAAACAGGGTAGCGCTGAAGCTTTCTTT
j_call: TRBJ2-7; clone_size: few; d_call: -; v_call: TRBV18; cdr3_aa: CASSPGPNPVSYEQYF; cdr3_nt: TGTGCCAGCTCACCAGGACCGAATCCCGTTTCCTACGAGCAGTACTTC
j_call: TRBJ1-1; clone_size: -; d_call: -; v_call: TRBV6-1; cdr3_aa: CASATGNLNTEAFF; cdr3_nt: TGTGCCAGCGCGACAGGCAACTTGAACACTGAAGCTTTCTTT
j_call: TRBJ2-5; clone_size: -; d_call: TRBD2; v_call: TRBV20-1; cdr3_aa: CSVWTRETQYF; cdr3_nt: TGCAGTGTCTGGACTAGAGAGACCCAGTACTTC
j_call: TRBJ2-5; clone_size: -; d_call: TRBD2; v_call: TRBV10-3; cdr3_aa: CAISGGEGETQYF; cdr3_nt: TGTGCCATCAGTGGCGGGGAGGGGGAGACCCAGTACTTC
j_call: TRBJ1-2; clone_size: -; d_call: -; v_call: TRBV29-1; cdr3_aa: CSVYYRDKYGYTF; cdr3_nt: TGCAGCGTCTACTACCGGGACAAGTATGGCTACACCTTC
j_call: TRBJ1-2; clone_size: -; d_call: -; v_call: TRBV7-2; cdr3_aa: CASSLVGSLRGYTF; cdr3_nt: TGTGCCAGCAGCTTAGTAGGCAGCTTAAGAGGCTACACCTTC
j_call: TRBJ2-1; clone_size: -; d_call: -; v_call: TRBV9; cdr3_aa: CASSVGSYNEQFF; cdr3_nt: TGTGCCAGCAGCGTAGGTAGCTACAATGAGCAGTTCTTC
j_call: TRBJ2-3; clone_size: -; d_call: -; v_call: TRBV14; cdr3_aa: CASSQVRQGADTQYF; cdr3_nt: TGTGCCAGCAGCCAAGTTCGGCAGGGTGCAGATACGCAGTATTTT
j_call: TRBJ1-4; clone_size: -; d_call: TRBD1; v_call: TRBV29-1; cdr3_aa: CSVEGQGAGGKLFF; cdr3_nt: TGCAGCGTGGAGGGACAGGGGGCGGGGGGAAAACTGTTTTTT
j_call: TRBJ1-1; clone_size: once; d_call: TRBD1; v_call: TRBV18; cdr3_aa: CASSHIGQGDTEAFF; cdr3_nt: TGTGCCAGCTCCCATATAGGACAGGGAGATACTGAAGCTTTCTTT
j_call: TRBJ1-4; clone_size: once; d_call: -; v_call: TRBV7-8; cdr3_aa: CASSFQAALNEKLFF; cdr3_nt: TGTGCCAGCAGCTTCCAGGCGGCCCTAAATGAAAAACTGTTTTTT
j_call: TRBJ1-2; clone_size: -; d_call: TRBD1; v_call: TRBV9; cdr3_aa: CASSGPTGNYGYTF; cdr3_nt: TGTGCCAGCAGCGGACCGACAGGGAACTATGGCTACACCTTC
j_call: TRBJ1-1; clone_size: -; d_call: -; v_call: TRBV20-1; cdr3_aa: CSGSGGTEAFF; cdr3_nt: TGCAGTGGGTCAGGTGGAACTGAAGCTTTCTTT
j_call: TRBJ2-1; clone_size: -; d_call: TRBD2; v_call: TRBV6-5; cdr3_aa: CASGRAPYNEQFF; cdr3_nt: TGTGCCAGCGGGAGGGCGCCCTACAATGAGCAGTTCTTC
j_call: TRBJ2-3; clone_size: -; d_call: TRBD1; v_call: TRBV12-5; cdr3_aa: CASGLILGTGVVTQYF; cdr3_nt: TGTGCTAGTGGTTTGATATTAGGGACAGGGGTGGTTACGCAGTATTTT
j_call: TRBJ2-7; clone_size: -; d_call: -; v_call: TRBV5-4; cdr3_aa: CASSLVDSPYEQYF; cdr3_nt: TGTGCCAGCAGCTTGGTAGACAGTCCCTACGAGCAGTACTTC
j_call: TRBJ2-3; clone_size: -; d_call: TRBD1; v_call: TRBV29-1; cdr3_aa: CSVVTGGSTDTQYF; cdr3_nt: TGCAGCGTGGTTACAGGGGGTAGCACAGATACGCAGTATTTT
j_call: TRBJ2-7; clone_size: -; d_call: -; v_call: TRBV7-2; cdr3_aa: CASSLAIGFSYEQYF; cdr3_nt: TGTGCCAGCAGCTTAGCGATAGGGTTTTCCTACGAGCAGTACTTC
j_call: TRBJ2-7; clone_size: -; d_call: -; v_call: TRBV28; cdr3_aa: CASVGLLAGEQYF; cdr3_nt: TGTGCCAGCGTAGGCCTTCTGGCGGGCGAGCAGTACTTC